A selection of T cell receptor beta chains follows, all from one sample in a study of T cell responses to AZD1222 COVID-19 vaccine. Some clones are missing from TCRdb's copy, which holds only in-frame ones; the method was immunoSEQ multiplex PCR. The sample lists approximately 140,000 clones, about nine tenths occurring once. Sequences were derived from peripheral blood, sampled on day 0 of AZD1222 vaccination. These receptors all stem from an adult in good health. CDR3s include the opening cysteine and the closing phenylalanine or tryptophan. D genes are given only for firm matches. A row's size may be missing; if present it is once, few, many or a size class.

D gene	clone size	V gene	J gene	CDR3 protein	CDR3 DNA
-	-	TRBV4-1	TRBJ1-2	CASSQEATASSYTF	TGCGCCAGCAGCCAAGAAGCGACAGCTTCAAGCTACACCTTC
-	-	TRBV5-6	TRBJ1-2	CASSPRLGERGGYTF	TGTGCCAGCAGTCCTAGACTGGGAGAGCGGGGTGGCTACACCTTC
TRBD1	-	TRBV7-2	TRBJ1-6	CASSPRQGSNSPLHF	TGTGCCAGCAGCCCCAGACAGGGAAGTAATTCACCCCTCCACTTT
TRBD2	-	TRBV5-1	TRBJ2-3	CASSLVVAGSTDTQYF	TGCGCCAGCAGCTTGGTCGTAGCGGGGAGCACAGATACGCAGTATTTT
-	-	TRBV2	TRBJ2-7	CASSGSYEQYF	TGTGCCAGCAGTGGGTCCTACGAGCAGTACTTC
-	-	TRBV18	TRBJ2-3	CASSPRTGSTDTQYF	TGTGCCAGCTCACCCCGGACGGGAAGCACAGATACGCAGTATTTT
-	-	TRBV7-3	TRBJ2-3	CASSLGPQVDTQYF	TGTGCCAGCAGCTTAGGACCCCAAGTGGATACGCAGTATTTT
-	-	TRBV6-5	TRBJ1-2	CASRHSGLYTF	TGTGCCAGCAGACACTCGGGGCTCTACACCTTC
TRBD2	-	TRBV15	TRBJ2-1	CATSPGGLGNYNEQFF	TGTGCCACCAGCCCCGGAGGACTAGGAAACTACAATGAGCAGTTCTTC
-	few	TRBV9	TRBJ1-2	CASSVYEYGYTF	TGTGCCAGCAGCGTATACGAGTATGGCTACACCTTC
TRBD1	once	TRBV7-3	TRBJ2-5	CASSPTAGTGGNAQYF	TGTGCCAGCAGCCCGACCGCCGGGACAGGGGGGAATGCCCAGTACTTC
TRBD1	-	TRBV18	TRBJ1-4	CASSPGTVAVREKLFF	TGTGCCAGCTCACCAGGGACAGTCGCGGTGAGGGAAAAACTGTTTTTT
-	-	TRBV6-5	TRBJ1-1	CASIDSGGNTEAFF	TGTGCCAGCATCGATAGCGGGGGGAACACTGAAGCTTTCTTT
TRBD1	-	TRBV3-1/TRBV3-2	TRBJ1-1	CASSLSGTGGENEAFF	TGTGCCAGCAGCCTATCCGGGACAGGGGGCGAGAATGAAGCTTTCTTT
TRBD1	-	TRBV3-1/TRBV3-2	TRBJ1-5	CASSSGIRGARLQPQHF	TGTGCCAGCAGCTCAGGTATCAGGGGGGCTAGGCTTCAGCCCCAGCATTTT
-	-	TRBV29-1	TRBJ1-2	CSAGTNGYTF	TGCAGCGCGGGGACCAATGGCTACACCTTC
-	-	TRBV5-1	TRBJ2-7	CASSAVYSTYEQYF	TGCGCCAGCAGCGCGGTTTACAGTACCTACGAGCAGTACTTC
-	-	TRBV28	TRBJ2-7	CASSSPHNGPPRQYF	TGTGCCAGCAGTTCCCCGCACAATGGACCCCCGCGGCAGTACTTC
-	-	TRBV19	TRBJ2-7	CASDDLSGNLTDEQYF	TGTGCCAGTGACGACTTATCGGGCAACCTGACGGACGAGCAGTACTTC
-	-	TRBV5-4	TRBJ1-1	CASSLEWEMNTEAFF	TGTGCCAGCAGCTTGGAGTGGGAAATGAACACTGAAGCTTTCTTT
-	-	TRBV11-1	TRBJ1-2	CASSLAPGSNYGYTF	TGTGCCAGCAGCTTAGCTCCAGGGTCTAACTATGGCTACACCTTC
-	-	TRBV2	TRBJ2-5	CASSARPAGETQYF	TGTGCCAGCAGTGCACGGCCAGCGGGAGAGACCCAGTACTTC
-	-	TRBV6-5	TRBJ2-3	CASSYETDTQYF	TGTGCCAGCAGTTACGAGACAGATACGCAGTATTTT
-	-	TRBV29-1	TRBJ1-3	CSVVGPGPSGNTIYF	TGCAGCGTTGTCGGTCCAGGTCCCTCTGGAAACACCATATATTTT
-	-	TRBV27	TRBJ1-3	CASSYRSSGNTIYF	TGTGCCAGCAGTTATAGGAGCTCTGGAAACACCATATATTTT
-	-	TRBV5-6	TRBJ1-2	CASSSWGVANYGYTF	TGTGCCAGCAGCTCTTGGGGGGTAGCTAACTATGGCTACACCTTC
-	-	TRBV5-5	TRBJ1-2	CASSTEEGYGYTF	TGTGCCAGCAGTACGGAAGAAGGGTATGGCTACACCTTC
-	-	TRBV5-1	TRBJ2-7	CASSLATQNTYEQYF	TGCGCCAGCAGCTTGGCCACACAGAACACCTACGAGCAGTACTTC
-	-	TRBV4-2	TRBJ2-7	CASSQDYSNFYEQYF	TGTGCCAGCAGCCAAGATTACAGTAACTTCTACGAGCAGTACTTC
-	once	TRBV6-6	TRBJ1-3	CASSQLNTIYF	TGTGCCAGCAGTCAACTAAACACCATATATTTT
-	once	TRBV15	TRBJ1-1	CATSAARGTEAFF	TGTGCCACCAGCGCAGCCAGAGGCACTGAAGCTTTCTTT
-	-	TRBV11-3	TRBJ1-1	CASSLGGLTNTEAFF	TGTGCCAGCAGCTTGGGGGGGTTGACGAACACTGAAGCTTTCTTT
TRBD1	-	TRBV9	TRBJ2-6	CASSVALGQGSGANVLTF	TGTGCCAGCAGCGTAGCACTGGGACAGGGATCCGGGGCCAACGTCCTGACTTTC
-	-	TRBV27	TRBJ1-2	CASSNSVDYGYTF	TGTGCCAGCAGTAATAGCGTCGACTATGGCTACACCTTC
-	-	TRBV5-4	TRBJ1-5	CASSLCRHQPQHF	TGTGCCAGCAGCTTGTGCCGTCATCAGCCCCAGCATTTT
-	-	TRBV4-2	TRBJ1-1	CASSQDPNTEAFF	TGTGCCAGCAGCCAAGACCCGAACACTGAAGCTTTCTTT
-	-	TRBV6-5	TRBJ2-1	CASSYRVPLGYEQFF	TGTGCCAGCAGTTACCGGGTCCCGTTGGGCTATGAGCAGTTCTTC
-	-	TRBV6-1	TRBJ1-2	CASSLGTEYGYTF	TGTGCCAGCAGTCTTGGGACGGAGTATGGCTACACCTTC
-	-	TRBV29-1	TRBJ1-1	CSVRVGGGITEAFF	TGCAGCGTCCGTGTTGGGGGGGGTATCACTGAAGCTTTCTTT
-	-	TRBV7-2	TRBJ1-2	CASSQAAGGAYGYTF	TGTGCCAGCAGCCAAGCAGCGGGGGGGGCCTATGGCTACACCTTC
-	few	TRBV2	TRBJ1-4	CASTNGDTTNEKLFF	TGTGCCAGCACCAATGGGGACACAACTAATGAAAAACTGTTTTTT
-	-	TRBV18	TRBJ1-1	CASSSQGANEAFF	TGTGCCAGCTCATCCCAGGGAGCCAACGAAGCTTTCTTT
-	once	TRBV5-4	TRBJ2-2	CASHRVSNTGELFF	TGTGCCAGCCACAGGGTGTCGAACACCGGGGAGCTGTTTTTT